The 21 T cell receptor beta chains below all came from one sample that was sequenced in a study of patients and donors after allogeneic stem cell transplantation. TCRdb ran MiXCR on the RT-PCR reads and lists one entry per CDR3 protein. Here the sample spans about 960,000 distinct CDR3 sequences, 15% to 20% being singletons. Sequencing input: blood, either unsorted or a sorted T cell fraction (not recorded which). These receptors all come from a human donor who was either an allogeneic HSCT recipient or a stem cell or donor lymphocyte infusion donor (not recorded which). It is not recorded whose cells these are; they may come from a transplant donor.

This clonotype has a handful of counts. The CDR3 loop reads CASSQDLPRAYEQYF. The CDR3 nucleotides read TGCGCCAGCAGCCAAGATCTCCCGCGGGCGTACGAGCAGTACTTC. The J gene is TRBJ2-7, the V gene TRBV4-1; the D gene is possibly TRBD2 (5 bases). The CDR3 covers 15 residues. Trimming shortened V by 0 bases and J by 4 bases, and 13 bases separated the two germline ends. Germline V CDR1 and CDR2: MGHRA, YSYEKL.

This clonotype showed up just a few times. V is TRBV27 and J is TRBJ2-3; D gene unclear. V gave up 8 bases and J gave up 2 bases, with 14 bases separating them. CDR3 length: 14 amino acids. Germline CDR1 is MNHEY and CDR2 is SMNVEV (reference sequence). CDR3 in DNA: TGTGCCAGCGCCACTGAGCCTAACACAGATACGCAGTATTTT. It is translated as CASATEPNTDTQYF.

The sample holds a few counts of this clonotype. The V and J genes are TRBV5-1 and TRBJ1-1; 12 bases agree with TRBD1. The CDR3 extends over 16 amino acids. Per the germline V gene, CDR1 is SGHRS and CDR2 is YFSETQ. V lost 4 bases and J lost 5; bases outside the gene matches: 9. CDR3 in DNA: TGCGCCAGCAGCACCGGGACAGGGGGCATGGGAACTGAAGCTTTCTTT. As protein: CASSTGTGGMGTEAFF. Using reference TRBV5-1 and TRBJ1-1 for the parts outside the CDR3, the full variable domain is KAGVTQTPRYLIKTRGQQVTLSCSPISGHRSVSWYQQTPGQGLQFLFEYFSETQRNKGNFPGRFSGRQFSNSRSEMNVSTLELGDSALYLCASSTGTGGMGTEAFFGQGTRLTVV.

This clonotype was observed a few times. Written as DNA, the CDR3 is TGCGCCAGCAGCCGGTCCGGGACTAGCGGGGCGAACACCGGGGAGCTGTTTTTT. It codes for CASSRSGTSGANTGELFF. V gene TRBV5-1 combines with J gene TRBJ2-2, with 13 positions matching TRBD2. This CDR3 comprises 18 residues. The V gene's germline CDR1 is SGHRS and CDR2 YFSETQ. The junction had 6 bases not matched to a gene; V was cut back by 4 bases and J by 0 bases. Looking up the rest from reference TRBV5-1 and TRBJ2-2 gives the full variable domain: KAGVTQTPRYLIKTRGQQVTLSCSPISGHRSVSWYQQTPGQGLQFLFEYFSETQRNKGNFPGRFSGRQFSNSRSEMNVSTLELGDSALYLCASSRSGTSGANTGELFFGEGSRLTVL.

This clonotype was picked up many times. This chain uses TRBV10-3 with TRBJ2-6, with D perhaps TRBD1 (5 bases). V dropped 7 bases and J dropped 2 bases, with 6 bases sitting between them. Per germline, CDR1 ENHRY and CDR2 SYGVKD. The CDR3 totals 13 residues. CDR3 region: CAIKGAGANVLTF. CDR3 nucleotides: TGTGCCATCAAAGGGGCTGGGGCCAACGTCCTGACTTTC.

The chain carries TRBV12-3 or TRBV12-4 and TRBJ1-6; 9 bases are a match to TRBD1. This CDR3 comprises 17 residues. The V gene end was trimmed by 1 base and the J gene end by 6 bases; junction bases not matched to a gene: 7. DNA for the CDR3: TGTGCCAGCAGTTTAGGCAACAGGGGGCGCTTTAATTCACCCCTCCACTTT. Translated: CASSLGNRGRFNSPLHF.

This clonotype was seen a few times. This chain connects TRBV15 to TRBJ1-3, with 7 bases matching TRBD1. CDR1 and CDR2 (germline): LNHNV, YYDKDF (reference sequence). CDR3 length equals 14 residues. V dropped 9 bases and J dropped 4; count of bases not matched to a gene: 9. CDR3 nucleotide sequence: TGTGCCACTACCACCCCGGACAGGGGAAACACCATATATTTT. This sequence encodes CATTTPDRGNTIYF.

This clonotype was counted many times. This chain joins TRBV12-3 or TRBV12-4 and TRBJ1-2, with 8 bases matching TRBD1. V trimming: 4 bases; J trimming: 2 bases; junction bases outside the gene matches: 6. The CDR3 sequence is 15 residues long. The CDR3 protein is CASSSPGQGNYGYTF. In nucleotides, the CDR3 is TGTGCCAGCAGTTCACCAGGACAGGGAAACTATGGCTACACCTTC.

The V call is TRBV2, the J call TRBJ2-7; D might be TRBD1 or TRBD2, each matching 5 bases. The germline gives CDR1 SNHLY, CDR2 FYNNEI. The CDR3 is 15 residues long. The ends were cut back, 0 bases at V and 6 bases at J, with 15 bases in the middle. CDR3 sequence: CASSEALGVFGEQYF. DNA for the CDR3: TGTGCCAGCAGTGAAGCGCTGGGGGTTTTTGGCGAGCAGTACTTC.

This clonotype was counted only a few times. This chain joins TRBV4-1 and TRBJ2-7, with D maybe TRBD2 (5 bases). V was shortened by 3 bases and J by 0 bases, with 12 bases between the two germline ends. The CDR3 totals 15 residues. CDR1 MGHRA and CDR2 YSYEKL come from the germline V gene. CDR3 nucleotides: TGCGCCAGCAGCCAGAGGAGCGGTCCCTCCTACGAGCAGTACTTC. Translated, it gives CASSQRSGPSYEQYF.

The chain combines TRBV25-1 with TRBJ2-2; unclear D gene. V lost 4 bases and J 6 bases, leaving 6 bases between the germline ends. Germline V CDR1 and CDR2: MGHDK, SYGVNS. CDR3 length equals 12 residues. CDR3 residues: CASSGLAGELFF. CDR3 nucleotide sequence: TGTGCCAGCAGTGGCCTCGCCGGGGAGCTGTTTTTT.

At least ten counts were recorded for this clonotype. The chain carries TRBV12-3 or TRBV12-4 and TRBJ1-2; possible D gene TRBD1, 5 bases. The CDR3 consists of 14 residues. The V end was cut by 5 bases, the J end by 0 bases, with 10 bases between. In nucleotides, the CDR3 is TGTGCCAGCAGTCCCCGGGGGGCTAACTATGGCTACACCTTC. This encodes CASSPRGANYGYTF.

This clonotype was seen more than once but under ten times. V usage is TRBV11-2 and J usage is TRBJ2-1; 8 bases match TRBD2. From germline, CDR1 is SGHAT and CDR2 FQNNGV. Trimming removed 1 base from V and 4 bases from J; junction bases left unmatched: 15. The CDR3 is 19 amino acids. In nucleotides, the CDR3 is TGTGCCAGCAGCTTAGTTCGTGGAGGCGGGAGGAGTATTTACAATGAGCAGTTCTTC. It codes for CASSLVRGGGRSIYNEQFF.

The chain carries TRBV6-2 or TRBV6-3 and TRBJ2-3, with D unresolved. With 0 bases removed from V and 4 bases from J, the gap between germline ends came to 5 bases. CDR3 length: 13 residues. The germline V gene encodes CDR1 MNHEY and CDR2 SVGEGT. For the CDR3, the DNA is TGTGCCAGCAGTTACTCGTTAGCAGATACGCAGTATTTT. Translated: CASSYSLADTQYF.

As regards this clonotype: No conserved phenylalanine or tryptophan ends this CDR3, so it is likely a read error. CDR3 DNA: TGTGCCACCAGCTTGGGACAGAGTGCAACTAATGAAAAACTGTTTATT. Its protein product is CATSLGQSATNEKLFI. V is TRBV15 and J is TRBJ1-4; the match to TRBD1 covers 7 bases. The CDR3 runs to 16 residues. Germline V lookup: CDR1 LNHNV, CDR2 YYDKDF (reference sequence). Unmatched junction bases numbered 6, after V lost 5 bases and J lost 0 bases.

The gene calls are TRBV7-9 and TRBJ2-3, with D perhaps matching TRBD1 (6 bases). The CDR3 runs 15 residues. Germline CDR1 is SEHNR and CDR2 is FQNEAQ (reference sequence). The germline V and J ends were trimmed by 4 bases and 1 base, with 12 bases remaining between them. CDR3 nucleotides: TGTGCCAGCAGCTCAACAGGGTACCGCACAGATACGCAGTATTTT. It specifies CASSSTGYRTDTQYF.

Turning to this clonotype: At one boundary the junction diverges from the germline segment, which might be a read error. The genes are TRBV18 and TRBJ1-2; weak D call: TRBD1 (5 bases). The CDR3 extends over 11 amino acids. Germline V CDR1 and CDR2: KGHSH, LQKENI. This CDR3 is CASSSPGPSRF. The CDR3 DNA sequence: TGTGCCAGCTCCTCACCGGGACCCTCCCGATTC.

The table lists this clonotype with a few counts. The V gene is TRBV12-3 or TRBV12-4, the J gene TRBJ1-6; D gene uncertain. CDR3 length equals 14 residues. With 1 base removed from V and 9 bases from J, the gap between germline ends came to 10 bases. The CDR3 reads CASSLGVFSSPLHF. For the CDR3, the DNA is TGTGCCAGCAGTTTAGGGGTTTTCAGTTCACCCCTCCACTTT.

This clonotype showed up just a few times. This chain connects TRBV11-3 to TRBJ2-1; the D is unclear. Looked up from germline, CDR1 is SGHNT and CDR2 is YENEEA. CDR3 length: 14 residues. Deletions cut 5 bases from V and 6 bases from J, with 14 bases between. DNA of the CDR3: TGTGCCAGCAGCCCGTACAGTGCTCCCAATGAGCAGTTCTTC. It encodes CASSPYSAPNEQFF.

The chain couples TRBV12-3 or TRBV12-4 to TRBJ2-2, with 8 bases identical to TRBD1. V shed 6 bases and J 3 bases; nucleotides not matched to a gene: 9. The CDR3 is 16 amino acids. The CDR3 loop is CASSPTGDRDTGELFF. In nucleotides, the CDR3 is TGTGCCAGCAGCCCGACAGGGGATAGGGACACCGGGGAGCTGTTTTTT.

This clonotype was seen at least ten times. This chain joins TRBV7-9 and TRBJ1-4; weak D call: TRBD1 (5 bases). The CDR3 length is 16 residues. Germline CDR1 reads SEHNR; CDR2 reads FQNEAQ (reference sequence). V was clipped by 6 bases and J by 0 bases, with 14 bases between them. The chain's CDR3 is CASSSSTAPTNEKLFF. For the CDR3, the DNA is TGTGCCAGCAGTTCATCGACAGCCCCAACTAATGAAAAACTGTTTTTT. Full variable domain (outside the CDR3, taken from reference TRBV7-9 and TRBJ1-4): DTGVSQNPRHKITKRGQNVTFRCDPISEHNRLYWYRQTLGQGPEFLTYFQNEAQLEKSRLLSDRFSAERPKGSFSTLEIQRTEQGDSAMYLCASSSSTAPTNEKLFFGSGTQLSVL.